This T cell receptor (beta chain) was profiled in a study of cytomegalovirus exposure and HLA in healthy donors. Study-wide points: TCR beta chains numbering under 200 were designated cytomegalovirus-associated.

Concerning this clone: No antigen is known for it.

Assay: immunoSEQ multiplex PCR; the TCRdb copy retains only in-frame clones and omits some. The sample includes 250,000 or so clones, around 87% seen only once; the top ten take under 0.4%. The TCR originated in a woman under 30 in good health and CMV-seronegative. Input material: PBMCs.

CDR3 in DNA: TGTGCCAGCAGTTACGGGACAGGGGGTAACCGCTACGAGCAGTACTTC. Amino acids: CASSYGTGGNRYEQYF. The J gene is TRBJ2-7, the V gene TRBV6-5; 11 bases line up with TRBD1. The J segment lost 3 bases and the V segment lost 2 bases, leaving 6 bases of the junction unmatched. Germline V CDR1 and CDR2: MNHEY, SVGAGI. The CDR3 is 16 residues long.